Below are 21 T cell receptor beta chains sequenced from a single sample in a study of blood T cell repertoires in COVID-19. Method: immunoSEQ multiplex PCR; TCRdb's copy keeps in-frame clones and lacks some. The repertoire holds around 200,000 clones, about 82% seen once, with roughly 5.9% in the top ten. Sample: PBMCs or T cells enriched from blood (not recorded which). These receptors were taken from a man aged 35-49 years with acute COVID-19.

This sequence joins TRBV4-2 and TRBJ2-2; 10 bases are a match to TRBD2. The length of the CDR3 is 20 residues. The germline gives CDR1 LGHNA, CDR2 YNFKEQ. The trim removed 0 bases at V and 2 bases at J, leaving 12 bases unmatched. CDR3 protein: CASSQEIRLAGAVNTGELFF. The CDR3 DNA is TGTGCCAGCAGCCAAGAAATTCGGCTAGCGGGAGCAGTAAACACCGGGGAGCTGTTTTTT.

The chain combines TRBV27 with TRBJ2-1; D perhaps matches TRBD2 (6 bases). V was trimmed by 3 bases and J by 6 bases, leaving 9 bases between them. Germline CDR1 is MNHEY and CDR2 is SMNVEV (reference sequence). CDR3 length: 13 residues. In nucleotides, the CDR3 is TGTGCCAGCAGTTTTTTACTAGCCAATGAGCAGTTCTTC. Its protein product is CASSFLLANEQFF.

The CDR3 spells CASSPGAARNTEAFF. CDR3 coding DNA: TGTGCCAGCAGTCCAGGGGCAGCTCGGAACACTGAAGCTTTCTTT. The chain recombines TRBV6-5 with TRBJ1-1, with TRBD1 as a possible D gene (6 bases). The CDR3 sequence is 15 residues long. The germline gives CDR1 MNHEY, CDR2 SVGAGI. Between the trimmed V and J ends, which lost 5 bases and 1 base, there was a span of 14 bases.

This chain connects TRBV29-1 to TRBJ2-1; D gene unclear. The CDR3 loop spans 13 amino acids. Trimming removed 8 bases at V and 9 bases at J, with 20 bases between. CDR1 and CDR2 from the germline V gene are SQVTM and ANQGSEA. The CDR3 loop reads CSPIDSLTAEQFF. Here the CDR3 DNA reads TGCAGCCCAATCGATTCCCTCACTGCTGAGCAGTTCTTC.

The rearrangement links TRBV27 to TRBJ1-6; 8 positions agree with TRBD1. Germline V gene lookup returns CDR1 MNHEY and CDR2 SMNVEV (reference sequence). Trimming took 1 base from V and 9 from J; bases not matched to a gene: 14. There are 18 residues in the CDR3. This CDR3 reads CASSLLGKAGGATSPLHF. The CDR3 bases are TGTGCCAGCAGTTTATTGGGGAAGGCAGGGGGCGCGACTTCACCCCTCCACTTT.

The V call is TRBV30, the J call TRBJ1-5; 7 bases match TRBD1. J gave up 7 bases and V 4 bases, and 7 bases lay outside the gene matches. The CDR3 is 13 amino acids. The germline CDR1 and CDR2 sequences are GTSNPN and SVGIG (reference sequence). CDR3 sequence: CAWTEQGNQPQHF. The CDR3 DNA reads TGTGCCTGGACCGAACAGGGGAACCAGCCCCAGCATTTT. The whole variable domain, filled in from reference TRBV30 and TRBJ1-5, reads SQTIHQWPATLVQPVGSPLSLECTVEGTSNPNLYWYRQAAGRGLQLLFYSVGIGQISSEVPQNLSASRPQDRQFILSSKKLLLSDSGFYLCAWTEQGNQPQHFGDGTRLSIL.

As concerns this clone: This same CDR3 is encoded by further DNA sequences in the sample. V and J are TRBV2 and TRBJ1-5; 8 positions agree with TRBD1. The CDR3 covers 15 residues. V was clipped by 1 base and J by 2 bases; unmatched bases: 1. The germline V gene has CDR1 SNHLY and CDR2 FYNNEI. DNA for the CDR3: TGTGCCAGCAGTGAAGTGGACAGGGGCAATCAGCCCCAGCATTTT. This encodes CASSEVDRGNQPQHF. The full variable domain, its missing parts supplied by reference TRBV2 and TRBJ1-5, is EPEVTQTPSHQVTQMGQEVILRCVPISNHLYFYWYRQILGQKVEFLVSFYNNEISEKSEIFDDQFSVERPDGSNFTLKIRSTKLEDSAMYFCASSEVDRGNQPQHFGDGTRLSIL.

The rearrangement joins TRBV2 to TRBJ2-7; TRBD1 might be the D (5 bases). Deletions cut 7 bases from V and 7 bases from J, with 17 bases between. Germline assignment: CDR1 SNHLY and CDR2 FYNNEI. There are 13 residues in the CDR3. CDR3 region: CASKSQGLREQYF. CDR3 coding DNA: TGTGCCAGCAAATCGCAGGGCCTTCGGGAGCAGTACTTC.

The chain combines TRBV2 with TRBJ2-1, with TRBD2 matching 9 bases. The germline V gene has CDR1 SNHLY and CDR2 FYNNEI. The V gene end was trimmed by 4 bases and the J gene end by 6 bases; junction bases not matched to a gene: 10. The CDR3 is 16 amino acids. The CDR3 DNA is TGTGCCAGCAGTGGGTTAGCGGGAGAGCGACTCAATGAGCAGTTCTTC. Its translation is CASSGLAGERLNEQFF.

CDR3 nucleotides: TGTGCCAGCAGCTCCACCTCGGGACTAGCGGGATTAGAGCAGTTCTTC. Translating gives CASSSTSGLAGLEQFF. The rearrangement links TRBV7-3 to TRBJ2-1; 13 positions match TRBD2. V was pared by 4 bases and J by 10 bases, with 10 bases of the junction left unmatched. Germline assignment: CDR1 SGHTA and CDR2 FQGTGA. CDR3 length equals 16 residues.

This clone was seen only once. The J gene is TRBJ2-5, the V gene TRBV18, with a weak D call TRBD1 (5 bases). The length of the CDR3 is 15 residues. Germline-derived CDR1 and CDR2 are KGHSH and LQKENI. Deletions cut 3 bases from V and 5 bases from J, with 16 bases between. The DNA for the CDR3 is TGTGCCAGCTCACCCCGAGACAGCTACAGTGAGACCCAGTACTTC. Amino acids: CASSPRDSYSETQYF.

The chain combines TRBV29-1 with TRBJ1-4, with D uncertain. The CDR3 has 12 residues. Germline V lookup: CDR1 SQVTM, CDR2 ANQGSEA. V was shortened by 7 bases and J by 6 bases, with 12 bases between the two germline ends. In DNA form, the CDR3 reads TGCAGCGCCGCCGAACATGATGAAAAACTGTTTTTT. Residues: CSAAEHDEKLFF.

The chain couples TRBV27 to TRBJ2-3, with unresolved D. The CDR3 loop spans 13 amino acids. Looked up from germline, CDR1 is MNHEY and CDR2 is SMNVEV (reference sequence). V was cut by 5 bases and J by 6 bases, with 12 bases left in between. In DNA, the CDR3 is TGTGCCAGCAGTCCCTATCTGGTCGATACGCAGTATTTT. Protein: CASSPYLVDTQYF.

The chain links TRBV2 to TRBJ2-3, with 7 bases matching TRBD2. This CDR3 region has 14 residues. Germline CDR1 and CDR2: SNHLY and FYNNEI. V was clipped by 11 bases and J by 3 bases; unmatched bases: 11. Here the CDR3 reads CARGEQGLTDTQYF. The CDR3 DNA reads as TGTGCCCGGGGGGAGCAGGGCTTAACAGATACGCAGTATTTT.

V usage is TRBV19 and J usage is TRBJ2-1; 7 positions agree with TRBD2. Unmatched junction bases numbered 10, after V lost 6 bases and J lost 5 bases. The CDR3 totals 15 residues. The germline CDR1 and CDR2 sequences are LNHDA and SQIVND (reference sequence). The CDR3 spells CASSKRAGTNNEQFF. The CDR3 DNA reads as TGTGCCAGTAGCAAAAGAGCCGGGACTAACAATGAGCAGTTCTTC.

In this sample, this clone turned up once. The chain's CDR3 is CASSPVLAGTGELFF. The CDR3, as DNA: TGTGCCAGCAGCCCCGTTCTAGCGGGCACCGGGGAGCTGTTTTTT. This chain uses TRBV5-4 with TRBJ2-2; 8 bases agree with TRBD2. The CDR3 runs 15 residues. CDR1 is SGHNT and CDR2 is YYREEE in the germline V gene (reference sequence). V lost 4 bases, J lost 4 bases, and 6 bases stayed unmatched.

The V call is TRBV7-9, the J call TRBJ2-7; D is possibly TRBD1 (5 bases). The CDR3 runs to 13 residues. Germline lookup yields CDR1 SEHNR and CDR2 FQNEAQ (reference sequence). V dropped 4 bases and J dropped 5 bases, with 12 bases sitting between them. As DNA, the CDR3 is TGTGCCAGCAGCTACATGCAGGGCCACGAGCAGTACTTC. It encodes CASSYMQGHEQYF.

The V gene is TRBV2, the J gene TRBJ2-7; D call uncertain. The ends were cut back, 5 bases at V and 6 bases at J, with 8 bases in the middle. Germline V gene lookup returns CDR1 SNHLY and CDR2 FYNNEI. CDR3 size: 11 residues. Here the CDR3 DNA reads TGTGCCAGCAGTCCCAGAATCGAGCAGTACTTC. Protein: CASSPRIEQYF.

The genes are TRBV28 and TRBJ1-2; the match to TRBD1 covers 10 bases. The CDR3 runs to 13 residues. Trimming removed 6 bases from V and 8 bases from J; junction bases left unmatched: 6. Per germline, CDR1 MDHEN and CDR2 SYDVKM. The DNA for the CDR3 is TGTGCCAGCAGGGGGGGACAGGGGAAGGGCTACACCTTC. It is translated as CASRGGQGKGYTF.

CDR3 sequence: CASSVRVGPSTEAFF. In DNA, the CDR3 is TGTGCCAGCAGCGTCAGGGTGGGTCCGTCCACTGAAGCTTTCTTT. This chain links TRBV7-9 with TRBJ1-1; perhaps TRBD1 as D (5 bases). CDR3 size: 15 residues. Germline CDR1 reads SEHNR; CDR2 reads FQNEAQ (reference sequence). V dropped 5 bases and J dropped 4 bases, with 17 bases sitting between them.

The chain is built from TRBV9 and TRBJ1-2; 9 nucleotides match TRBD1. Trimming removed 3 bases from V and 0 bases from J; junction bases left unmatched: 6. Germline CDR1 SGDLS, CDR2 YYNGEE. The CDR3 extends over 16 amino acids. CDR3: CASSAQGALANYGYTF. The CDR3 nucleotides read TGTGCCAGCAGCGCACAGGGGGCCCTAGCTAACTATGGCTACACCTTC.